This passage covers 25 T cell receptor beta chains from one sample sequenced in a study of T cell clones after liver transplantation. Sequenced by immunoSEQ multiplex PCR; TCRdb stores in-frame clones only, minus some. The table has some 110,000 clones, over 75% seen once. This specimen was CD4+ T cells from blood, taken 12 months after liver transplant. These receptors originate from a human patient who received a liver transplant. Some of the T cells might come from the graft donor.

The V call is TRBV28, the J call TRBJ1-5; no definite D call. The CDR3 extends over 12 amino acids. Looked up from germline, CDR1 is MDHEN and CDR2 is SYDVKM. Trimming pared 5 bases from V and 9 bases from J, leaving 11 bases between. The CDR3 loop is CASSLVVGPQHF. The CDR3 nucleotides are TGTGCCAGCAGTCTGGTGGTGGGGCCCCAGCATTTT.

V and J are TRBV19 and TRBJ2-1, with 11 bases lining up with TRBD2. The ends lost 6 bases at V and 5 bases at J; junction bases unmatched: 9. This CDR3 comprises 16 residues. From germline, CDR1 is LNHDA and CDR2 SQIVND (reference sequence). The CDR3 region is CASSGTSGNTNNEQFF. The CDR3 coding sequence is TGTGCCAGTAGCGGGACTAGCGGAAACACCAACAATGAGCAGTTCTTC.

The J gene is TRBJ2-3, the V gene TRBV29-1; no clear D gene. CDR1 is SQVTM, CDR2 ANQGSEA, per germline. Trimming removed 3 bases at V and 0 bases at J, with 10 bases between. The CDR3 runs 14 residues. CDR3 DNA sequence: TGCAGCGTTGAGCTGACTGCTAGCACAGATACGCAGTATTTT. It codes for CSVELTASTDTQYF.

The chain links TRBV11-2 to TRBJ2-7, with TRBD1 matching over 10 bases. Germline V gene lookup returns CDR1 SGHAT and CDR2 FQNNGV. V lost 1 base, J lost 3 bases, and 6 bases stayed unmatched. The CDR3 extends over 16 amino acids. This CDR3 is CASSLVWDRGIYEQYF. CDR3 sequence (DNA): TGTGCCAGCAGCTTAGTGTGGGACAGGGGCATCTACGAGCAGTACTTC. The complete variable domain, with remaining parts taken from reference TRBV11-2 and TRBJ2-7, reads EAGVAQSPRYKIIEKRQSVAFWCNPISGHATLYWYQQILGQGPKLLIQFQNNGVVDDSQLPKDRFSAERLKGVDSTLKIQPAKLEDSAVYLCASSLVWDRGIYEQYFGPGTRLTVT.

V usage is TRBV5-1 and J usage is TRBJ2-2, with a weak D call TRBD1 (5 bases). From germline, CDR1 is SGHRS and CDR2 YFSETQ. Trimming pared 1 base from V and 0 bases from J, leaving 7 bases between. The CDR3 consists of 15 residues. The CDR3 DNA is TGCGCCAGCAGCTTGTGGGGCCCGAACACCGGGGAGCTGTTTTTT. This codes for CASSLWGPNTGELFF.

V usage is TRBV4-1 and J usage is TRBJ2-7, with 15 bases identical to TRBD2. V trimming: 4 bases; J trimming: 7 bases; junction bases outside the gene matches: 8. This CDR3 has 16 residues. Germline CDR1 MGHRA, CDR2 YSYEKL. The CDR3 coding sequence is TGCGCCAGCAGCCCCGGACTAGCGGGAGGGCCTTATGAGCAGTACTTC. This translates into CASSPGLAGGPYEQYF.

The genes are TRBV5-1 and TRBJ2-3; 12 bases fit TRBD2. The CDR3 is made up of 15 amino acids. The V segment lost 3 bases and the J segment 4 bases; nucleotides outside the gene matches: 3. The germline CDR1 and CDR2 sequences are SGHRS and YFSETQ. This CDR3 reads CASSSTSGSADTQYF. CDR3 coding DNA: TGCGCCAGCAGCTCGACTAGCGGGAGTGCAGATACGCAGTATTTT.

The chain employs TRBV27 and TRBJ1-4, with no clear D. The germline V and J ends were trimmed by 4 bases and 0 bases, with 9 bases remaining between them. CDR3 length equals 15 residues. Germline lookup yields CDR1 MNHEY and CDR2 SMNVEV (reference sequence). CDR3 DNA sequence: TGTGCCAGCAGTTCCTCAGGTGCAACTAATGAAAAACTGTTTTTT. It yields the protein CASSSSGATNEKLFF. Using reference TRBV27 and TRBJ1-4 for the parts outside the CDR3, the full variable domain is EAQVTQNPRYLITVTGKKLTVTCSQNMNHEYMSWYRQDPGLGLRQIYYSMNVEVTDKGDVPEGYKVSRKEKRNFPLILESPSPNQTSLYFCASSSSGATNEKLFFGSGTQLSVL.

The rearrangement links TRBV11-2 to TRBJ1-4; D is ambiguous. Trimming removed 2 bases at V and 7 bases at J, with 8 bases between. Germline CDR1 reads SGHAT; CDR2 reads FQNNGV. The CDR3 has 13 residues. CDR3 DNA sequence: TGTGCCAGCAGCTTATCCCCCAGTGAAAAACTGTTTTTT. Encoded protein: CASSLSPSEKLFF.

The chain has TRBV7-9 and TRBJ2-3, with D hard to call. CDR3 length: 13 amino acids. The V end lost 5 bases, the J end lost 6 bases, and 12 bases lay between the germline ends. CDR1 and CDR2 (germline): SEHNR, FQNEAQ (reference sequence). The CDR3 here is CASSPSWADTQYF. CDR3 DNA: TGTGCCAGCAGCCCCAGCTGGGCTGATACGCAGTATTTT.

This CDR3 is CASAAGTGYEQYF. For the CDR3, the DNA is TGCGCCAGCGCGGCCGGGACAGGGTACGAGCAGTACTTC. The chain recombines TRBV5-1 with TRBJ2-7, with 9 positions matching TRBD1. Per germline, CDR1 SGHRS and CDR2 YFSETQ. The CDR3 contains 13 residues. Trimming cost V 7 bases and J 4 bases; bases outside gene matches: 6.

The gene calls are TRBV29-1 and TRBJ2-7; 8 bases are a match to TRBD1. CDR3 length: 14 residues. In germline, CDR1 is SQVTM, CDR2 ANQGSEA. Unmatched junction bases numbered 11, after V lost 4 bases and J lost 6 bases. This chain's CDR3 is CSVVPDRVGGEQYF. The CDR3 DNA follows: TGCAGCGTTGTTCCGGACAGGGTCGGGGGCGAGCAGTACTTC.

This clone was seen a handful of times. This sequence joins TRBV19 and TRBJ2-1; D is uncertain. This CDR3 spans 12 amino acids. V was cut by 10 bases and J by 10 bases, with 17 bases left in between. The V gene's germline CDR1 is LNHDA and CDR2 SQIVND (reference sequence). CDR3 sequence: CATAKTSAEQFF. In DNA, the CDR3 is TGTGCCACCGCGAAAACATCAGCGGAGCAGTTCTTC.

V usage is TRBV11-3 and J usage is TRBJ2-5; D ambiguous. Germline values: CDR1 SGHNT, CDR2 YENEEA. The CDR3 spans 15 residues. Trimming shortened V by 3 bases and J by 2 bases, and 13 bases separated the two germline ends. The CDR3 sequence: CASSFGRLMQETQYF. CDR3 DNA sequence: TGTGCCAGCAGCTTCGGACGGCTTATGCAAGAGACCCAGTACTTC.

The V gene is TRBV5-1, the J gene TRBJ2-7; D may match TRBD1 or TRBD2 (5 bases each). The germline V gene has CDR1 SGHRS and CDR2 YFSETQ. This CDR3 comprises 14 residues. The V and J ends lost 4 bases and 6 bases respectively, with 17 bases between them. The CDR3 nucleotides read TGCGCCAGCAGCGAGGGACCTCGCCTAGGCGAGCAGTACTTC. The encoded protein is CASSEGPRLGEQYF.

The V gene is TRBV4-2, the J gene TRBJ1-3, with no clear D. The CDR3 consists of 15 residues. The V and J ends lost 4 bases and 0 bases respectively, with 10 bases between them. Germline CDR1 LGHNA, CDR2 YNFKEQ. The CDR3 nucleotides are TGTGCCAGCAGCCTTGAGCAATCCTCTGGAAACACCATATATTTT. Its translation: CASSLEQSSGNTIYF.

The chain combines TRBV9 with TRBJ2-3, with 11 bases lining up with TRBD2. Germline assignment: CDR1 SGDLS and CDR2 YYNGEE. Trimming cost V 2 bases and J 4 bases; bases outside gene matches: 3. This CDR3 region has 15 residues. CDR3 region: CASSVLAGGADTQYF. The CDR3 nucleotides read TGTGCCAGCAGCGTTTTAGCGGGAGGGGCAGATACGCAGTATTTT.

The chain uses TRBV5-4 and TRBJ1-2; no definite D call. Germline V gene lookup returns CDR1 SGHNT and CDR2 YYREEE (reference sequence). The V and J ends lost 4 bases and 0 bases respectively, with 13 bases between them. The CDR3 contains 15 residues. The CDR3 is CASSPQTGTNYGYTF. The CDR3 coding sequence is TGTGCCAGCAGCCCCCAGACGGGGACTAACTATGGCTACACCTTC.

This sequence joins TRBV11-2 and TRBJ2-5, with D possibly matching TRBD2 (5 bases). Germline V gene sequence: CDR1 SGHAT, CDR2 FQNNGV. The length of the CDR3 is 17 residues. V lost 2 bases and J lost 5, with 21 bases in between. For the CDR3, the DNA is TGTGCCAGCAGCTTAAGCGTTCGTGGGAGCCACGGGGAGACCCAGTACTTC. Its protein is CASSLSVRGSHGETQYF.

The chain carries TRBV5-6 and TRBJ2-5; D tentatively fits TRBD1 or TRBD2 (5 bases each). This CDR3 is 15 amino acids long. Germline CDR1 SGHDT, CDR2 YYEEEE. Trimming cost V 1 base and J 5 bases, with 15 bases left between them. The CDR3 DNA is TGTGCCAGCAGCTTGTTGGGGGAAGGGGAGGAGACCCAGTACTTC. It codes for CASSLLGEGEETQYF.

V and J are TRBV5-1 and TRBJ2-7; no definite D call. The CDR3 sequence is 13 residues long. The germline gives CDR1 SGHRS, CDR2 YFSETQ. Trimming took off 0 bases at V and 6 bases at J, with 10 bases between the two ends. CDR3 residues: CASSLAHGTEQYF. DNA of the CDR3: TGCGCCAGCAGCTTGGCCCATGGAACCGAGCAGTACTTC.

The V gene is TRBV10-3, the J gene TRBJ2-1; the match to TRBD2 covers 11 bases. Per germline, CDR1 ENHRY and CDR2 SYGVKD. This CDR3 is built from 13 residues. V lost 4 bases and J lost 9; bases outside the gene matches: 2. CDR3 sequence: CAISVAGGAEQFF. In DNA form, the CDR3 reads TGTGCCATCAGTGTAGCGGGAGGGGCTGAGCAGTTCTTC.

The chain recombines TRBV2 with TRBJ2-3, with TRBD1 as a possible D gene (5 bases). V was cut by 4 bases and J by 2 bases, with 10 bases left in between. The CDR3 runs to 14 residues. Per the germline V gene, CDR1 is SNHLY and CDR2 is FYNNEI. The CDR3 coding sequence is TGTGCCAGCAGTGGACAGTCCATCACAGATACGCAGTATTTT. Translation gives CASSGQSITDTQYF.

J is TRBJ2-7 and V is TRBV5-6; the D is unclear. CDR1 SGHDT and CDR2 YYEEEE come from the germline V gene. The CDR3 loop spans 13 amino acids. V was trimmed by 3 bases and J by 4 bases, leaving 11 bases between them. In nucleotides, the CDR3 is TGTGCCAGCAGCTCTCGTACCAGGTACGAGCAGTACTTC. As protein: CASSSRTRYEQYF.

The chain combines TRBV6-5 with TRBJ2-3; D is uncertain. V dropped 6 bases and J dropped 0 bases, with 10 bases sitting between them. The CDR3 extends over 14 amino acids. Germline values: CDR1 MNHEY, CDR2 SVGAGI. The CDR3 region has the DNA TGTGCCAGCAGCCTAGGGCCCAGCACAGATACGCAGTATTTT. Its translation: CASSLGPSTDTQYF.